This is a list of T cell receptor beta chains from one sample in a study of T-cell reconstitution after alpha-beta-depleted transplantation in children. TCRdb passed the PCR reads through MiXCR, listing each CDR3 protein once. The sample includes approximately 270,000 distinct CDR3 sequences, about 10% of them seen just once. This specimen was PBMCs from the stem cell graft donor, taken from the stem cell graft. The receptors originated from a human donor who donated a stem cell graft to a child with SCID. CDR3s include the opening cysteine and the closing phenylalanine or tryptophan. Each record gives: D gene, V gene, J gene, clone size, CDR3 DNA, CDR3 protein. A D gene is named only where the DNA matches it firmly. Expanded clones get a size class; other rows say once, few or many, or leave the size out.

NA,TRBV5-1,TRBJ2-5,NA,TGCGCCAGCAGCTTGGCCGGTACGGAGGGGGCCCAGTACTTC,CASSLAGTEGAQYF
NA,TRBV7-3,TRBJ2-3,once,TGTGCCAGCAGCTCCCTTAGCGGAGATACGCAGTATTTT,CASSSLSGDTQYF
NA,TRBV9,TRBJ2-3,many,TGTGCCAGCAGCGTAGGTGTAAGACAGGCTGGTATGACAGATACGCAGTATTTT,CASSVGVRQAGMTDTQYF
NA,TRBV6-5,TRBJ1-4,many,TGTGCCAGCAGACCAGGTTGGGCTAATGAAAAACTGTTTTTT,CASRPGWANEKLFF
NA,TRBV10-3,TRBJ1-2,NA,TGTGCCATCAGTGAGACAGGGTCTGGCTACACCTTC,CAISETGSGYTF
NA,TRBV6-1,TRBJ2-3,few,TGTGCCAGCAGTGGGGGCGAGCGTCCCTCTAGCACAGATACGCAGTATTTT,CASSGGERPSSTDTQYF
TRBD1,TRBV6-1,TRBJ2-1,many,TGTGCCAGCAGTGCCCGGGACAGGGGTTCTTGGGAGCAGTTCTTC,CASSARDRGSWEQFF
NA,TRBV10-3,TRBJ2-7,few,TGTGCCATCAGTGGCAAAGGGGGTTCCTACGAGCAGTACTTC,CAISGKGGSYEQYF
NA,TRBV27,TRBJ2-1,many,TGTGCCAGCAGTTTAATTGGGCGCGGGTTTGAGCAGTTCTTC,CASSLIGRGFEQFF
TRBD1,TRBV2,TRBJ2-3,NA,TGTGCCAGCAGTGAAGCTGGGACAGCCACAGATACGCAGTATTTT,CASSEAGTATDTQYF
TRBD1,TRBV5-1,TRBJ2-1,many,TGCGCCAGCAGTAGGGGGACAGGGGACTACAATGAGCAGTTCTTC,CASSRGTGDYNEQFF
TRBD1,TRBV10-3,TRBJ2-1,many,TGTGCCATCAGGATGCAGGGGGCCGTACCAAATGAGCAGTTCTTC,CAIRMQGAVPNEQFF
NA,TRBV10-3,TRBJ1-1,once,TGTGCCATCAGTACCGGGGTTTGGACTGAAGCTTTCTTT,CAISTGVWTEAFF
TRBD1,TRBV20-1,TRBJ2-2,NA,TGCAGTGCTAGAAACAAGACAGGGGGCGACCATCCGGGCACCGGGGAGCTGTTTTTT,CSARNKTGGDHPGTGELFF
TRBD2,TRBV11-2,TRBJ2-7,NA,TGTGCCAGCAGACCGGGGGGGCCGAACGAGCAGTACTTC,CASRPGGPNEQYF
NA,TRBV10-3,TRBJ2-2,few,TGTGCCATCAGTGAGTCGAGGGGGGCGCTGAACACCGGGGAGCTGTTTTTT,CAISESRGALNTGELFF
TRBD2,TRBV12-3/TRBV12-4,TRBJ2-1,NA,TGTGCCAGCACCTGGACTAGCGGGGGTCACAATGAGCAGTTCTTC,CASTWTSGGHNEQFF
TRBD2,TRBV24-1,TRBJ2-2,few,TGTGCCACCAGTGATTTGGGAGCGGGGGGAACTAACACCGGGGAGCTGTTTTTT,CATSDLGAGGTNTGELFF
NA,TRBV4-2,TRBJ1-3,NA,TGTGCCAGCAGCGAACAGGGTTCCTCTGGAAACACCATATATTTT,CASSEQGSSGNTIYF
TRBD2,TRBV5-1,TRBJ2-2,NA,TGCGCCAGCAGCTTGGATTGGACTAGCGGGGGGGCCGGGGAGCTGTTTTTT,CASSLDWTSGGAGELFF
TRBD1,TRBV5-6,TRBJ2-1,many,TGTGCCAGCAGCTTTGGGTCAGGGGGCAGGGATGAGCAGTTCTTC,CASSFGSGGRDEQFF
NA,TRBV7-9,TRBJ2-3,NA,TGTGCCAGCAGCCCCCGGGAGATGAGAGATACGCAGTATTTT,CASSPREMRDTQYF
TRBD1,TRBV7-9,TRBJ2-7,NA,TGTGCCAGCAGCTTCCCGGGACAGACCTACGAGCAGTACTTC,CASSFPGQTYEQYF
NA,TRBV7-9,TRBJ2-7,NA,TGTGCCAGCAGCTTTCAGGGAATGGCCTACGAGCAGTACTTC,CASSFQGMAYEQYF
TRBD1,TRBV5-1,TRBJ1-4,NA,TGCGCCAGCAGTCGGGGACAGCTTAATGAAAAACTGTTTTTT,CASSRGQLNEKLFF
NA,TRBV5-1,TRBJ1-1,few,TGCGCCAGCAGCTCGAAGACACAGAAAATGAACACTGAAGCTTTCTTT,CASSSKTQKMNTEAFF
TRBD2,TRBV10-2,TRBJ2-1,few,TGCGCCAGCAGCGGGCCTAGCGGCTCCTACAATGAGCAGTTCTTC,CASSGPSGSYNEQFF
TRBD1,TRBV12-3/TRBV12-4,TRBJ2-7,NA,TGTGCCAGCAGCCGACAGGGGAACGAGCAGTACTTC,CASSRQGNEQYF
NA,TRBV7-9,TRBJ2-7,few,TGTGCCAGCACGGGGGGTGCAGGGGTGAGGTCCTACGAGCAGTACTTC,CASTGGAGVRSYEQYF
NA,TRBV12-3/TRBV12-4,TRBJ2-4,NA,TGTGCCAGCAGTCCACCCCTGACCGTAGCCAAAAACATTCAGTACTTC,CASSPPLTVAKNIQYF
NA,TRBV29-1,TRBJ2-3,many,TGCAGCGTTGGGTCTTGGGGGGGCCGAACAGATACGCAGTATTTT,CSVGSWGGRTDTQYF
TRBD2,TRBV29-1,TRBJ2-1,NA,TGCAGCGTTGACGCACCCAGCGGGGGGTCGGGCGAGCAGTTCTTC,CSVDAPSGGSGEQFF
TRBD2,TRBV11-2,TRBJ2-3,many,TGTGCCAGCAGCGGAGGAGCGGGGGCTCCAGATACGCAGTATTTT,CASSGGAGAPDTQYF
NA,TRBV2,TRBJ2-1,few,TGTGCCTCCCTCCGACAGTCGAATGAGCAGTTCTTC,CASLRQSNEQFF
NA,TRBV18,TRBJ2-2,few,TGTGCCAGCTCACCACTTGCTAGGACCGACACCGGGGAGCTGTTTTTT,CASSPLARTDTGELFF
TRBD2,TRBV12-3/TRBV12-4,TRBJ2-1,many,TGTGCCAGCACCTTTTCTGGGACTAGCGGGGGGGCTACCTACAATGAGCAGTTCTTC,CASTFSGTSGGATYNEQFF
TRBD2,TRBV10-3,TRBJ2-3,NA,TGTGCCATCAGTGAGTCCGGCGGGGGGGCTTCGGATACGCAGTATTTT,CAISESGGGASDTQYF
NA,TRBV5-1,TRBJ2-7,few,TGCGCCAGCAGCTTGGCCCCTGGCTACGAGCAGTACTTC,CASSLAPGYEQYF
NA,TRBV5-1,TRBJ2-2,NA,TGCGCCAGCAGCTTGGGACCGAAGAACACCGGGGAGCTGTTTTTT,CASSLGPKNTGELFF
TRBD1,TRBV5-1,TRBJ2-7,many,TGCGCCAGCAGCTCCTCGACAGGGGCCACCTACGAGCAGTACTTC,CASSSSTGATYEQYF
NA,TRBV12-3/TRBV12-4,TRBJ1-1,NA,TGTGCCAGCAGTCCTAGTCAGCTGAACACTGAAGCTTTCTTT,CASSPSQLNTEAFF
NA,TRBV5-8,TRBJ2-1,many,TGTGCCAGCACGGCAGGCAACCTTTACAATGAGCAGTTCTTC,CASTAGNLYNEQFF
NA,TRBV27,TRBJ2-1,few,TGTGCCAGCAACGCCTACGACCGAGTGAACAATGAGCAGTTCTTC,CASNAYDRVNNEQFF
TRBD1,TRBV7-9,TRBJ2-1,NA,TGTGCCAGCAGCCTCCGGGACAGAGGGTCGAATGAGCAGTTCTTC,CASSLRDRGSNEQFF
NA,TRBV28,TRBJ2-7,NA,TGTGCCAGCAGTTTATGGTCAGCGGACTCCTACGAGCAGTACTTC,CASSLWSADSYEQYF
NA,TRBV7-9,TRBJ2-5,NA,TGTGCCAGCAGCGGACGGGACGGACGTAGCCAAGAGACCCAGTACTTC,CASSGRDGRSQETQYF
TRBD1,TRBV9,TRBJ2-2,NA,TGTGCCAGCAGCGTCTCGGGACAGGGTTCCGGGGAGCTGTTTTTT,CASSVSGQGSGELFF
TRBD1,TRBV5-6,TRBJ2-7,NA,TGTGCCAGCAGCCCCACAGGGGCCCCTACCTACGAGCAGTACTTC,CASSPTGAPTYEQYF
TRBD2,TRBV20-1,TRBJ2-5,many,TGCAGTGCTAGTCTGCCTAGCGGTGCCCAAGAGACCCAGTACTTC,CSASLPSGAQETQYF
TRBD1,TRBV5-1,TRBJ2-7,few,TGCGCCAGCAGCCTCCAGGGGGTCTACGAGCAGTACTTC,CASSLQGVYEQYF
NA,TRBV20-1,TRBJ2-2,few,TGCAGTGCTAGATTGTCGAACACCGGGGAGCTGTTTTTT,CSARLSNTGELFF
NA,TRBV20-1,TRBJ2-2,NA,TGCAGTGCTAGGGCAGGGGGGAGCACCGGGGAGCTGTTTTTT,CSARAGGSTGELFF
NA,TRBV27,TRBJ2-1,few,TGTGCCAGCAGCCCCCGCGAGGGGCTGCAGTTCTTC,CASSPREGLQFF
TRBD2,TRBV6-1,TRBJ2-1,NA,TGTGCCAGCAGTCCCCCGGGTGGGCTAGCGGGAAGTTACAATGAGCAGTTCTTC,CASSPPGGLAGSYNEQFF